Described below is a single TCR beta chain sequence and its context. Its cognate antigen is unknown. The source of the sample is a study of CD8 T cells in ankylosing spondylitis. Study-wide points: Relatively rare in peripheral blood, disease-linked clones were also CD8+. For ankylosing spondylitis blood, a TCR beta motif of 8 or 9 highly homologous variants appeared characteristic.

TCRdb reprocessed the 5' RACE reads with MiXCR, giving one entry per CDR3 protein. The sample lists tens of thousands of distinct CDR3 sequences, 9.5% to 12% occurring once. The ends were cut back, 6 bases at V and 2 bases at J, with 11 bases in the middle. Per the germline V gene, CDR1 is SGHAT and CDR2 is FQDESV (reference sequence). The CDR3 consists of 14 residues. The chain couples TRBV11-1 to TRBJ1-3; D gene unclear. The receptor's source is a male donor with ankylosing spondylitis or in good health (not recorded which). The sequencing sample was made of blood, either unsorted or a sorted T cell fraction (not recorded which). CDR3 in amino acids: CASSPGRTGNTIYF. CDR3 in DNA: TGTGCCAGCAGTCCCGGGAGGACTGGAAACACCATATATTTT.